These 31 T cell receptor beta chains were sequenced from one sample in a study of identical twins. TCRdb reprocessed the 5' RACE reads via MiXCR and lists one record per CDR3 protein. The sample yields about 1.7 million distinct CDR3 sequences, around 33% seen once. Sequenced input: cord blood. The receptors here all came from a newborn girl in good health.

In this sample, this clonotype turned up a few times. The gene calls are TRBV28 and TRBJ2-1, with TRBD1 as a possible D gene (6 bases). CDR1 and CDR2 from the germline V gene are MDHEN and SYDVKM. The CDR3 has 16 residues. Trimming pared 4 bases from V and 2 bases from J, leaving 15 bases between. The CDR3: CASSWGPPRPYNEQFF. The CDR3 DNA is TGTGCCAGCAGTTGGGGGCCCCCAAGACCCTACAATGAGCAGTTCTTC.

The chain has TRBV9 and TRBJ1-1; no clear D. This CDR3 comprises 14 residues. Germline values: CDR1 SGDLS, CDR2 YYNGEE. Trimming left V 1 base short and J 0 bases short, with 7 bases between. In DNA form, the CDR3 reads TGTGCCAGCAGCGTACGTAGTATGAACACTGAAGCTTTCTTT. Protein sequence: CASSVRSMNTEAFF.

Note on this clonotype: At one of its ends the junction is not consistent with the germline gene, which may arise from a read error. The rearrangement uses TRBV20-1 and TRBJ2-7; no definite D call. The germline CDR1 and CDR2 sequences are DFQATT and SNEGSKA (reference sequence). The CDR3 consists of 14 residues. This CDR3 reads CSAGDPVRPYEQYF. The CDR3 DNA sequence: TGCAGTGCTGGAGATCCGGTCCGTCCCTACGAGCAGTACTTC.

The chain links TRBV7-2 to TRBJ1-1; possibly TRBD1 for D (5 bases). Germline CDR1 SGHTA, CDR2 FQGNSA. Trimming cost V 1 base and J 4 bases, with 13 bases left between them. The CDR3 extends over 15 amino acids. DNA of the CDR3: TGTGCCAGCAGCTTAGAGATCGGGGCTCCCACTGAAGCTTTCTTT. This gives the protein CASSLEIGAPTEAFF. The entire variable domain, with the rest obtained from reference TRBV7-2 and TRBJ1-1, is as follows: GAGVSQSPSNKVTEKGKDVELRCDPISGHTALYWYRQSLGQGLEFLIYFQGNSAPDKSGLPSDRFSAERTGGSVSTLTIQRTQQEDSAVYLCASSLEIGAPTEAFFGQGTRLTVV.

The chain recombines TRBV25-1 with TRBJ1-5, with TRBD1 matching over 8 bases. The V gene end was trimmed by 1 base and the J gene end by 4 bases; junction bases not matched to a gene: 15. Germline V gene sequence: CDR1 MGHDK, CDR2 SYGVNS. The length of the CDR3 is 19 residues. This chain's CDR3 is CASSEWRTGSIVQNQPQHF. DNA for the CDR3: TGTGCCAGCAGTGAATGGAGGACAGGGAGTATAGTTCAGAATCAGCCCCAGCATTTT.

The chain combines TRBV21-1 with TRBJ1-1; the table gives TRBD1 as D, unverified against the DNA. TRBV21-1 counts as a pseudogene. CDR3 size: 14 residues. For the CDR3, the DNA is TGTGCCAGCAGCAAACTGACAGGGCACACTGAAGCTTTCTTT. It encodes CASSKLTGHTEAFF.

The V call is TRBV25-1, the J call TRBJ1-2, with D tentatively TRBD1 (6 bases). Germline-derived CDR1 and CDR2 are MGHDK and SYGVNS. The V end lost 0 bases, the J end lost 7 bases, and 21 bases lay between the germline ends. The CDR3 contains 17 residues. This CDR3 is CASSEYSSGRFRGGYTF. CDR3 bases: TGTGCCAGCAGTGAATATAGCTCCGGAAGATTCAGGGGTGGCTACACCTTC.

This clonotype came up a few times. The chain joins TRBV10-3 to TRBJ2-7, with 7 bases identical to TRBD2. V shed 3 bases, J shed 4 bases, and the junction held 6 bases outside the gene matches. The V gene's germline CDR1 is ENHRY and CDR2 SYGVKD. The CDR3 totals 14 residues. The CDR3 nucleotides are TGTGCCATCAGTGAAGTCCTTAGCGGGTACGAGCAGTACTTC. This sequence encodes CAISEVLSGYEQYF.

The chain carries TRBV5-1 and TRBJ1-1, with D possibly TRBD1 on 5 matching bases. Trimming removed 0 bases from V and 0 bases from J, with 12 bases in between. CDR1 and CDR2 from the germline V gene are SGHRS and YFSETQ. The CDR3 loop spans 16 amino acids. CDR3 sequence (DNA): TGCGCCAGCAGCTTGGCGGGGGGAGGGCTGAACACTGAAGCTTTCTTT. Its protein is CASSLAGGGLNTEAFF.

This clonotype was detected a few times. V gene TRBV6-2 or TRBV6-3 combines with J gene TRBJ2-1; TRBD2 aligns across 10 bases. Matching the DNA end better, TRBJ2-7 makes the J call doubtful. The CDR3 runs 15 residues. The germline gives CDR1 MNHEY, CDR2 SVGEGT. The CDR3 sequence: CASKNSGGAYNEQYF. The DNA of the CDR3 is TGTGCCAGCAAAAACAGCGGGGGGGCCTACAATGAGCAGTACTTC.

The rearrangement links TRBV28 to TRBJ2-5, with TRBD2 matching over 9 bases. The assigned J gene may be wrong: the sequence end matches TRBJ2-7 better. Germline V gene sequence: CDR1 MDHEN, CDR2 SYDVKM. The CDR3 contains 14 residues. CDR3 amino acids: CASSRLAGRDEQYF. CDR3 sequence (DNA): TGTGCCAGCAGTAGGCTAGCGGGAAGGGACGAGCAGTACTTC.

The chain uses TRBV19 and TRBJ1-2; 7 positions agree with TRBD1. Trimming removed 3 bases from V and 6 bases from J; junction bases left unmatched: 10. CDR1 is LNHDA, CDR2 SQIVND, per germline (reference sequence). CDR3 length: 15 amino acids. CDR3: CASSMGDSLKDGYTF. The DNA for the CDR3 is TGTGCCAGTAGTATGGGGGACAGCCTAAAGGATGGCTACACCTTC.

In its sample, this clonotype was seen a few times. The chain couples TRBV4-1 to TRBJ2-5; TRBD1 is a possible D gene (6 bases). The CDR3 sequence is 15 residues long. Trimming left V 4 bases short and J 3 bases short, with 15 bases between. Germline CDR1 reads MGHRA; CDR2 reads YSYEKL. As DNA, the CDR3 is TGCGCCAGCAGCCCAAATCCGACAGGAAAAGAGACCCAGTACTTC. Translation: CASSPNPTGKETQYF.

CDR3 nucleotides: TGTGCCAGCTCACCACCGGCTGGACAGCTCCTCTCTGGAAACACCATATATTTT. This sequence encodes CASSPPAGQLLSGNTIYF. The chain links TRBV18 to TRBJ1-3, with D possibly matching TRBD1 (6 bases). CDR1 KGHSH and CDR2 LQKENI come from the germline V gene. The CDR3 totals 18 residues. Between the trimmed V and J ends, which lost 0 bases and 0 bases, there was a span of 15 bases.

This clonotype was seen only a few times. The rearrangement joins TRBV20-1 to TRBJ1-1; the D is unclear. Germline CDR1 is DFQATT and CDR2 is SNEGSKA (reference sequence). This CDR3 comprises 12 residues. The CDR3 sequence: CRPGSGNTEAFF. The CDR3 DNA reads TGCAGACCGGGTTCGGGGAACACTGAAGCTTTCTTT.

The rearrangement uses TRBV7-2 and TRBJ1-2, with 10 positions matching TRBD1. V lost 3 bases, J lost 1 base, and 14 bases stayed unmatched. CDR3 length equals 19 residues. Germline assignment: CDR1 SGHTA and CDR2 FQGNSA. CDR3 DNA: TGTGCCAGCAGCTTTCTCCAAAGATTCGGGACAGGGGATAACTATGGCTACACCTTC. As protein: CASSFLQRFGTGDNYGYTF.

This clonotype was recorded a few times. The chain carries TRBV7-2 and TRBJ2-5; 12 nucleotides match TRBD2. The ends lost 1 base at V and 2 bases at J; junction bases unmatched: 8. The CDR3 spans 18 residues. CDR1 and CDR2 from the germline V gene are SGHTA and FQGNSA. CDR3 protein: CASSLVSTSGSEQETQYF. The CDR3 DNA sequence: TGTGCCAGCAGCTTAGTCTCGACTAGCGGGAGTGAGCAAGAGACCCAGTACTTC.

This chain joins TRBV20-1 and TRBJ2-1; 10 bases are shared with TRBD2. J lost 4 bases, V lost 5 bases, and 8 bases had no gene match. Germline CDR1 DFQATT, CDR2 SNEGSKA (reference sequence). The CDR3 totals 15 residues. The CDR3 nucleotides read TGCAGTGCTTATCGACTAGCGGGCCTTTACAATGAGCAGTTCTTC. It yields the protein CSAYRLAGLYNEQFF.

The chain links TRBV20-1 to TRBJ2-5; 8 positions agree with TRBD1. J lost 2 bases, V lost 5 bases, and 16 bases had no gene match. Germline V gene lookup returns CDR1 DFQATT and CDR2 SNEGSKA (reference sequence). This CDR3 region has 17 residues. The CDR3 nucleotides read TGCAGTGCTCCACCGGAAACTAGACAGGGGTCGCAAGAGACCCAGTACTTC. This gives the protein CSAPPETRQGSQETQYF.

The chain has TRBV29-1 and TRBJ2-3, with 7 bases identical to TRBD2. The CDR3 consists of 15 residues. Germline V gives CDR1 SQVTM, CDR2 ANQGSEA. V dropped 7 bases and J dropped 3; count of bases not matched to a gene: 13. In DNA, the CDR3 is TGCAGCGCCCACAAGCGCGGGCGGGGGACAGATACGCAGTATTTT. This encodes CSAHKRGRGTDTQYF.

Concerning this clonotype itself: A single base separates this from a much larger clone, so it may be a read error. This chain connects TRBV5-1 to TRBJ2-1; 10 positions agree with TRBD2. Germline assignment: CDR1 SGHRS and CDR2 YFSETQ. The CDR3 has 14 residues. Trimming at V came to 1 base and at J to 7 bases, leaving 2 bases not matched to a gene. For the CDR3, the DNA is TGCGCCAGCAGCTTGACTAGCGGGATAAATGAGCAGTTCTTC. This gives the protein CASSLTSGINEQFF.

The table lists this clonotype with a few counts. The rearrangement links TRBV28 to TRBJ1-1; 9 nucleotides match TRBD1. J gave up 6 bases and V 7 bases, and 9 bases lay outside the gene matches. This CDR3 has 14 amino acids. Germline V gives CDR1 MDHEN, CDR2 SYDVKM. CDR3 sequence (DNA): TGTGCCAGCACTTCCCCGGGACAGGGCGCTGAAGCTTTCTTT. This gives the protein CASTSPGQGAEAFF.

The rearrangement joins TRBV15 to TRBJ1-5; D remains ambiguous. The CDR3 length is 14 residues. Looked up from germline, CDR1 is LNHNV and CDR2 is YYDKDF (reference sequence). Trimming removed 0 bases at V and 2 bases at J, with 5 bases between. Here the CDR3 DNA reads TGTGCCACCAGCAGAGATGGGGGCAATCAGCCCCAGCATTTT. Protein product: CATSRDGGNQPQHF.

V usage is TRBV4-2 and J usage is TRBJ1-2; TRBD1 is a possible D gene (5 bases). CDR3 length: 15 residues. Trimming removed 0 bases at V and 2 bases at J, with 10 bases between. From germline, CDR1 is LGHNA and CDR2 YNFKEQ. The CDR3 sequence is CASSQERGENYGYTF. The DNA for the CDR3 is TGTGCCAGCAGCCAAGAACGGGGCGAGAACTATGGCTACACCTTC.

This clonotype came up a few times. V is TRBV15 and J is TRBJ1-5; maybe TRBD1 (6 bases). CDR3 size: 14 residues. Trimming pared 3 bases from V and 0 bases from J, leaving 6 bases between. Germline V gene sequence: CDR1 LNHNV, CDR2 YYDKDF (reference sequence). CDR3 DNA: TGTGCCACCAGCAGGACAGGTAGCAATCAGCCCCAGCATTTT. It translates to CATSRTGSNQPQHF.

The V and J genes are TRBV12-3 or TRBV12-4 and TRBJ2-2; TRBD2 matches at 9 bases. This CDR3 is built from 15 residues. V was clipped by 6 bases and J by 4 bases; unmatched bases: 6. The CDR3 DNA sequence: TGTGCCAGCAGCTTGAAGCGGGAGGCCACCGGGGAGCTGTTTTTT. It specifies CASSLKREATGELFF.

The genes are TRBV14 and TRBJ2-1; 8 positions match TRBD2. V lost 5 bases, J lost 10 bases, and 4 bases stayed unmatched. Per germline, CDR1 SGHDN and CDR2 FVKESK. The CDR3 contains 12 residues. CDR3 sequence reads: CASSWSGSEQFF. As DNA, the CDR3 is TGTGCCAGCAGCTGGAGCGGGAGCGAGCAGTTCTTC.

The chain combines TRBV5-1 with TRBJ2-3; 13 bases match TRBD2. The CDR3 is 15 residues long. Germline assignment: CDR1 SGHRS and CDR2 YFSETQ. With V trimmed by 4 bases and J by 6 bases, 5 bases remained unmatched. Here the CDR3 reads CASSGLAGVKDTQYF. In DNA, the CDR3 is TGCGCCAGCAGCGGACTAGCGGGAGTAAAGGATACGCAGTATTTT. Complete variable domain (other parts from reference TRBV5-1 and TRBJ2-3): KAGVTQTPRYLIKTRGQQVTLSCSPISGHRSVSWYQQTPGQGLQFLFEYFSETQRNKGNFPGRFSGRQFSNSRSEMNVSTLELGDSALYLCASSGLAGVKDTQYFGPGTRLTVL.

This sequence joins TRBV20-1 and TRBJ1-2; D remains ambiguous. V was clipped by 0 bases and J by 0 bases, with 14 bases between them. The CDR3 contains 16 residues. Germline values: CDR1 DFQATT, CDR2 SNEGSKA (reference sequence). CDR3: CSARDFLQLANYGYTF. CDR3 DNA: TGCAGTGCTAGAGATTTTCTACAGCTCGCTAACTATGGCTACACCTTC.

Turning to this clonotype: A much larger clone is a single base away; this may be a read error. The chain is built from TRBV5-1 and TRBJ1-2; the D gene is possibly TRBD1 (5 bases). This CDR3 has 14 amino acids. Germline V gives CDR1 SGHRS, CDR2 YFSETQ. Written as DNA, the CDR3 is TGCGCCAGCAGTAACACAGGATCCTCCTATTGCTACACCTTC. It codes for CASSNTGSSYCYTF.

This clonotype occurred a few times. The rearrangement uses TRBV5-1 and TRBJ2-2, with a possible D match to TRBD1 (6 bases). CDR3 length: 16 residues. Per germline, CDR1 SGHRS and CDR2 YFSETQ. V lost 1 base and J 7 bases, leaving 17 bases between the germline ends. CDR3 in amino acids: CASSLRWAGEIGELFF. As DNA, the CDR3 is TGCGCCAGCAGCTTGAGATGGGCAGGGGAAATCGGGGAGCTGTTTTTT.